This T cell receptor (beta chain) was captured in a study of blood T cell repertoires in COVID-19. Study in general: Collection of acute and convalescent COVID-19 samples took place in the United States, Italy and Spain. Sources were T cells, B-cell-depleted T cells, or PBMCs; the material itself was cDNA or gDNA.

Study processing details: Counts of nucleated cells, estimated from reference gene primer amplification, were obtained. The method was immunoSEQ multiplex PCR; TCRdb's version includes in-frame clones alone and lacks a portion of them. That table gives V, J and clone size, and the DNA gave D and trimming. The sample yields 60,000 or so clones, around 76% seen once. This CDR3 has 15 residues. Trimming left V 4 bases short and J 6 bases short, with 20 bases between. Germline V gives CDR1 SGHRS, CDR2 YFSETQ. The chain recombines TRBV5-1 with TRBJ2-7, with a possible D match to TRBD1 (7 bases). This clonotype originated in a human donor in a cohort sampled during active COVID-19. What was sequenced was peripheral blood. CDR3 nucleotide sequence: TGCGCCAGCAGCCCTCGACAGGGCATGGGACTCGAGCAGTACTTC. This codes for CASSPRQGMGLEQYF.